This TCR beta chain was captured by sequencing in a study of cytomegalovirus exposure and HLA in healthy donors. Regarding the study as a whole: The authors considered a cluster of highly shared sequence variants likely to be a sequencing artifact. Some V segments, including TRBV6-2 and TRBV6-3, were excluded as indistinguishable. The study put 150 to 200 TCR beta chains on its list as cytomegalovirus-associated.

A word on this clone: Its antigen is not known.

PCR used 60 Vbeta primers and 13 Jbeta primers. The protocol was immunoSEQ multiplex PCR, while the TCRdb copy is restricted to in-frame clones and leaves out a portion. The sample carries roughly 110,000 clones, 81% recorded once. Germline assignment: CDR1 SGHRS and CDR2 YFSETQ. The CDR3 has 17 amino acids. The junction had 11 bases not matched to a gene; V was cut back by 4 bases and J by 2 bases. Sequencing was performed on PBMCs. The rearrangement uses TRBV5-1 and TRBJ2-5; TRBD1 aligns across 10 bases. This TCR was recovered from a man aged 30 to 45 in good health and CMV-seronegative. This CDR3 reads CASSGGERQGAQETQYF. Here the CDR3 DNA reads TGCGCCAGCAGCGGGGGGGAGAGACAGGGGGCTCAAGAGACCCAGTACTTC.